This TCR beta chain was sequenced during a study of response to subunit inactivated influenza vaccine. Details on this clonotype: As yet, its antigen is unknown.

CDR1 is PRHDT, CDR2 FYEKMQ, per germline (reference sequence). With 5 bases removed from V and 7 bases from J, the gap between germline ends came to 12 bases. The CDR3 loop spans 12 amino acids. TCRdb called the RT-PCR reads again in MiXCR, with one record for every CDR3 protein. Here the sample spans under 800,000 distinct CDR3 sequences, roughly 13% being singletons. Study-level points and caveats: Authors suggested each seasonal influenza vaccination recruits few new T cells.

The rearrangement links TRBV13 to TRBJ2-7; D is uncertain. The input for sequencing was PBMCs from blood, taken around two weeks before vaccination. The sequence came from a man aged 45-65 years who received an inactivated influenza vaccine. The CDR3 loop reads CASSPKEAEQYF. The CDR3 nucleotides read TGTGCCAGCAGCCCGAAAGAAGCGGAGCAGTACTTC. The full variable domain, in which reference TRBV13 and TRBJ2-7 provide the parts outside the CDR3, is AAGVIQSPRHLIKEKRETATLKCYPIPRHDTVYWYQQGPGQDPQFLISFYEKMQSDKGSIPDRFSAQQFSDYHSELNMSSLELGDSALYFCASSPKEAEQYFGPGTRLTVT.